This TCR beta chain was documented in a study of Ad26.COV2.S vaccination and SARS-CoV-2 variants. Worth noting for this clone: Its antigen is undetermined.

Germline V gene lookup returns CDR1 SNHLY and CDR2 FYNNEI. V lost 6 bases and J lost 1; bases outside the gene matches: 18. The CDR3 has 19 amino acids. Some clones are missing from TCRdb's copy, which holds only in-frame ones; the method was immunoSEQ multiplex PCR. The sample includes 440,000 or so clones, roughly 91% seen only once; the top ten take about 4.1%. Study results and limitations: Total T cell responses may have been underestimated by the TCR breadth and depth analyses.

Treatment indicated: roughly 18 received Ad26.COV2.S at low or high dose, single or two shots; roughly five received placebo; per-sample allocation not given. Specimens were obtained on day 63 following the first vaccine or placebo injection. The source material was peripheral blood, sampled in a trial of Ad26.COV2.S vaccine versus placebo. The genes are TRBV2 and TRBJ2-5, with TRBD2 identical over 9 bases. The source is a person aged 18 to 65 who received the Ad26.COV2.S COVID-19 vaccine or a placebo. CDR3 coding DNA: TGTGCCAGCAGACAACCTCGATCGGATGCGGGAGGGCCCCAAGAGACCCAGTACTTC. Its protein product is CASRQPRSDAGGPQETQYF.